This record looks at one T cell receptor (beta chain) sequence and its context. The sample belongs to a study of T cells in localized non-small cell lung cancer. The CDR3 covers 13 residues. V lost 0 bases, J lost 4 bases, and 7 bases lay in between. Germline assignment: CDR1 GTSNPN and CDR2 SVGIG (reference sequence). Sequenced by immunoSEQ multiplex PCR; TCRdb stores in-frame clones only, minus some. In the table there are approximately 34,000 clones, roughly 93% of which are singletons. The clonotype comes from a female donor over 55 with stage I lung adenocarcinoma. This chain joins TRBV30 and TRBJ1-5; unclear D gene. The material sequenced was peripheral blood, taken before any cancer treatment. CDR3 residues: CAWSVPGNQPQHF. For the CDR3, the DNA is TGTGCCTGGAGTGTACCGGGAAATCAGCCCCAGCATTTT.